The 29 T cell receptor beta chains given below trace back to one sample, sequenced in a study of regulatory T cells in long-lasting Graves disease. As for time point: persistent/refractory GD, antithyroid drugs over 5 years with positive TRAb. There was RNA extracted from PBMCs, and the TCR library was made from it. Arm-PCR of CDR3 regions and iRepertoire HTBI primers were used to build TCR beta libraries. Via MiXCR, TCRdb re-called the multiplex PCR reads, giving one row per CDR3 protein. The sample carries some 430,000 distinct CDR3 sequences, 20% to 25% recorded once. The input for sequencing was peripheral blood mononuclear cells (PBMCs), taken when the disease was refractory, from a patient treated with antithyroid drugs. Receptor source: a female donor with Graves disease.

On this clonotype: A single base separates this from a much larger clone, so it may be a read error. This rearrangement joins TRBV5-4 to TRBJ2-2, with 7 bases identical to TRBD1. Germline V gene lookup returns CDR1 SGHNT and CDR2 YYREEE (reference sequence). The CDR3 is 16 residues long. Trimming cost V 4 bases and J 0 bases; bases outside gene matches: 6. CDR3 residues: CASSRTGTANTGELFF. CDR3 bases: TGTGCCAGCAGCCGGACCGGGACAGCGAACACCGGGGAGCTGTTTTTT. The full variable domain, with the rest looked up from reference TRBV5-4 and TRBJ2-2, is ETGVTQSPTHLIKTRGQQVTLRCSSQSGHNTVSWYQQALGQGPQFIFQYYREEENGRGNFPPRFSGLQFPNYSSELNVNALELDDSALYLCASSRTGTANTGELFFGEGSRLTVL.

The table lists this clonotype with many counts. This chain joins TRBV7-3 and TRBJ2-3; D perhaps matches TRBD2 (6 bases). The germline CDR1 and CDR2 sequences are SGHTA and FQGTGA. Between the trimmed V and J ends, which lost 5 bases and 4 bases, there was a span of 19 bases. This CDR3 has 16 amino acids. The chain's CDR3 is CASSPHGGMNADTQYF. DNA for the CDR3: TGTGCCAGCAGCCCCCATGGGGGGATGAATGCAGATACGCAGTATTTT.

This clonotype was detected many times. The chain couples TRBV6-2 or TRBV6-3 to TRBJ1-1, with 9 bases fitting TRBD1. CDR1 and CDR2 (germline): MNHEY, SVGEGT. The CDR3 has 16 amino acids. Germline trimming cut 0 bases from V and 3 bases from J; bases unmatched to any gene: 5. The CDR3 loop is CASSYSGGQGYTEAFF. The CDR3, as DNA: TGTGCCAGCAGTTACTCCGGGGGACAGGGTTACACTGAAGCTTTCTTT.

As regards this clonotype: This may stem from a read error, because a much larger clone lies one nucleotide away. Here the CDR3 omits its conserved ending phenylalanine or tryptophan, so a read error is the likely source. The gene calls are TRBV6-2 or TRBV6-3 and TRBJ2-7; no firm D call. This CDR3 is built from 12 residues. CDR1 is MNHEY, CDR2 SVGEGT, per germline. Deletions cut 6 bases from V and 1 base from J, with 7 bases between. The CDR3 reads CASSHSSYEQYI. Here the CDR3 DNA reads TGTGCCAGCAGCCATTCTTCCTACGAGCAGTACATC.

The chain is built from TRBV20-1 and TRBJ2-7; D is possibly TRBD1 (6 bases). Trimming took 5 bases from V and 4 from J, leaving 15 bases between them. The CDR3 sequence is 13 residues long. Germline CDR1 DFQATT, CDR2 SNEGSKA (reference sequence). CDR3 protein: CSASRDTEYEQYF. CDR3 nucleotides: TGCAGTGCTTCCCGGGACACGGAATACGAGCAGTACTTC.

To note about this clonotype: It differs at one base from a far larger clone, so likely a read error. CDR3 nucleotide sequence: TGTGCCAGCAGTGCCCAGGGCTACGAGCAGTACTTC. Amino acids: CASSAQGYEQYF. The chain employs TRBV25-1 and TRBJ2-7; D is possibly TRBD1 (5 bases). V was cut by 4 bases and J by 3 bases, with 7 bases left in between. The germline V gene has CDR1 MGHDK and CDR2 SYGVNS. CDR3 length: 12 amino acids.

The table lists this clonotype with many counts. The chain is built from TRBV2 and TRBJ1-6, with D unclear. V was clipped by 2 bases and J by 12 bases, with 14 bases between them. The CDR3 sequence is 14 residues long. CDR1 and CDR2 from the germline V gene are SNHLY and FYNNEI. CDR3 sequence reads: CASSEQRQEQPLHF. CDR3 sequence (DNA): TGTGCCAGCAGTGAACAGAGACAAGAACAACCCCTCCACTTT.

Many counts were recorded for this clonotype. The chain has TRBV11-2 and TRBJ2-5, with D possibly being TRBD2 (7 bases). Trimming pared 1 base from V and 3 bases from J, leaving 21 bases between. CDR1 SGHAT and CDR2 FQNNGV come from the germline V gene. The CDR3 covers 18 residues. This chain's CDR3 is CASSLAAYGGPSEETQYF. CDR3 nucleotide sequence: TGTGCCAGCAGCTTAGCAGCATACGGGGGGCCGTCCGAAGAGACCCAGTACTTC.

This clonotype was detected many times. Here the CDR3 DNA reads TGTGCCAGCAGATTTGGACGCTATCAGCCCCAGCATTTT. Translated, it gives CASRFGRYQPQHF. This sequence joins TRBV28 and TRBJ1-5; D unclear. Trimming took 6 bases from V and 5 from J, leaving 11 bases between them. The length of the CDR3 is 13 residues. CDR1 and CDR2 (germline): MDHEN, SYDVKM.

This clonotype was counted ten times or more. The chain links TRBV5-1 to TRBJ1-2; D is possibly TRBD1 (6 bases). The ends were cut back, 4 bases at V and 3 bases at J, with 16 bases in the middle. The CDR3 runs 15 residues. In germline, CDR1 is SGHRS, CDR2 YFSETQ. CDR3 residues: CASSPDLGADYGYTF. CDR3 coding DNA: TGCGCCAGCAGCCCCGACTTGGGGGCCGACTATGGCTACACCTTC.

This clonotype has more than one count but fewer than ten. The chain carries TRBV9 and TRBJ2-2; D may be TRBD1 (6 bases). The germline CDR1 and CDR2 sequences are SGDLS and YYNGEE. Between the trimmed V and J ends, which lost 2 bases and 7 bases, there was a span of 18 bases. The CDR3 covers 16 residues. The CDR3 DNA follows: TGTGCCAGCAGCGTTCAGGGGAAGGCGAGTAGCGGGGAGCTGTTTTTT. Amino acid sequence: CASSVQGKASSGELFF. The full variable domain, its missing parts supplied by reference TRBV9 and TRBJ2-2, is DSGVTQTPKHLITATGQRVTLRCSPRSGDLSVYWYQQSLDQGLQFLIQYYNGEERAKGNILERFSAQQFPDLHSELNLSSLELGDSALYFCASSVQGKASSGELFFGEGSRLTVL.

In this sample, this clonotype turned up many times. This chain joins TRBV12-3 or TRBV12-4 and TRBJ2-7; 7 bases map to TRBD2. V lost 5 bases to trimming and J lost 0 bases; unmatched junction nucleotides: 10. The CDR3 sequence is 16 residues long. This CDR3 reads CASSRMGGDHSYEQYF. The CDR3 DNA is TGTGCCAGCAGTCGGATGGGGGGGGACCACTCCTACGAGCAGTACTTC.

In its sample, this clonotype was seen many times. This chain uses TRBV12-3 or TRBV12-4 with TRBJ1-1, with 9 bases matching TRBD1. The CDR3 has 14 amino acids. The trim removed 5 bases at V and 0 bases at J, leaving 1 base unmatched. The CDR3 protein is CASSRQGVNTEAFF. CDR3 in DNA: TGTGCCAGCAGTAGACAGGGGGTGAACACTGAAGCTTTCTTT.

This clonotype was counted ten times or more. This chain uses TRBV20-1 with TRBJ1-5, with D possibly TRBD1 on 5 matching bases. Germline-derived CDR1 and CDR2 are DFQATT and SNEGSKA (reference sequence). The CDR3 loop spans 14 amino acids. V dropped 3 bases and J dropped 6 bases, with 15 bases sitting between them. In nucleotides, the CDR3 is TGCAGTGCTAGTCGGGGCGCTAAGATTCAGCCCCAGCATTTT. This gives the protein CSASRGAKIQPQHF.

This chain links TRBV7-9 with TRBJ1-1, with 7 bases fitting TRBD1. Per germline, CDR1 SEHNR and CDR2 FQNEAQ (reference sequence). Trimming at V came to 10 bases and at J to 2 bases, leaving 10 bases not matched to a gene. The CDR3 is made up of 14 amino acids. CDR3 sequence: CATVTGALNTEAFF. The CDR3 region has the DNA TGTGCCACTGTCACAGGGGCACTAAACACTGAAGCTTTCTTT.

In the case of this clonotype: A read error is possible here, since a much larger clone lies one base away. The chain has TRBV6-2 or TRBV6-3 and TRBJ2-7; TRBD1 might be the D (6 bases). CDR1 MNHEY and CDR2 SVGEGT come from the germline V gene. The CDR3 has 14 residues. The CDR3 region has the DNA TGTGCCAGCAGTTACGCAGGGGCGCCCTACGTGCAGTACTTC. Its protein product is CASSYAGAPYVQYF.

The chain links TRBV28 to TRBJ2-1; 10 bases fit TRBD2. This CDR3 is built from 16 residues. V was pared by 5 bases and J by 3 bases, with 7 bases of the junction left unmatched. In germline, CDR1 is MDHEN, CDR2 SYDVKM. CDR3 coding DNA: TGTGCCAGCAGTGCTAGCGGGAGTGAGCTCTACAATGAGCAGTTCTTC. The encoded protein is CASSASGSELYNEQFF.

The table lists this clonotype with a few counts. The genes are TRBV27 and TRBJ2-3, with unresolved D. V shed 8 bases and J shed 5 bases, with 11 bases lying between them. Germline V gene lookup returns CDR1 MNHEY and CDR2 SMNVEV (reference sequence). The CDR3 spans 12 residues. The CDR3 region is CASRALEDTQYF. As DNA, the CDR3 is TGTGCCAGCCGAGCGCTCGAAGATACGCAGTATTTT.

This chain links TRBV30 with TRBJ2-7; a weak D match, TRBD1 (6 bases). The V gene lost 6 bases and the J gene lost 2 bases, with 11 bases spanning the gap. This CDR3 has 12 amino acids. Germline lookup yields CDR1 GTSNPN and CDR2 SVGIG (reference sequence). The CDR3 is CACLGQTYEQYF. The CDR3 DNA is TGTGCCTGCTTAGGACAGACCTACGAGCAGTACTTC.

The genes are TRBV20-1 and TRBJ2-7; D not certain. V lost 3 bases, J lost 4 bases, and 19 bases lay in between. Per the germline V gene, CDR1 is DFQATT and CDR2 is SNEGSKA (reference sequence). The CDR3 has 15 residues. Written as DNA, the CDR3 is TGCAGTGCTAGTAACCCAGGCTTAGCCGGATACGAGCAGTACTTC. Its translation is CSASNPGLAGYEQYF.

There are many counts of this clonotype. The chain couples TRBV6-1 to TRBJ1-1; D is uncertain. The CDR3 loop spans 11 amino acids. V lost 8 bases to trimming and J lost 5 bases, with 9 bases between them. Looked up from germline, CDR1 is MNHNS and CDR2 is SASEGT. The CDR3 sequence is CASGRATEAFF. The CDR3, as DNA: TGTGCCAGCGGGAGGGCTACTGAAGCTTTCTTT.

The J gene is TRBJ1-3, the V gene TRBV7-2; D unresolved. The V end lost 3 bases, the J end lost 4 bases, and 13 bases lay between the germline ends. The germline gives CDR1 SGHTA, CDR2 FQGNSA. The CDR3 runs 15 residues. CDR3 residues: CASSLQSWMGNTIYF. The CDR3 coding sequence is TGTGCCAGCAGCTTGCAGTCATGGATGGGAAACACCATATATTTT.

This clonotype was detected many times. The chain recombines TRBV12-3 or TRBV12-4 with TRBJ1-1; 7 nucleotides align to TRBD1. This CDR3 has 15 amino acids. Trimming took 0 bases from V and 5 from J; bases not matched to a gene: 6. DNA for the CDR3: TGTGCCAGCAGTTTAGCAGGGGGCGCTGGAACTGAAGCTTTCTTT. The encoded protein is CASSLAGGAGTEAFF.

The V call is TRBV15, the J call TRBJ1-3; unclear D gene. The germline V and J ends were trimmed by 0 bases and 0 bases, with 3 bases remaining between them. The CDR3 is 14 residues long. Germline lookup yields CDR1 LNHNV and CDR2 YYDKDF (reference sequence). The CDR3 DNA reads TGTGCCACCAGCAGAGATCTCTCTGGAAACACCATATATTTT. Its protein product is CATSRDLSGNTIYF.

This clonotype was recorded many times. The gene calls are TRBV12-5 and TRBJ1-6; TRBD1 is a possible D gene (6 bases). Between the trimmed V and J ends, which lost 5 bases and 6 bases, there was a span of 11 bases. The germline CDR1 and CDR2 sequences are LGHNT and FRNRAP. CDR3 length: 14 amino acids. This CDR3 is CASGDYRVNSPLHF. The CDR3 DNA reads TGTGCTAGTGGTGACTACAGGGTTAATTCACCCCTCCACTTT.

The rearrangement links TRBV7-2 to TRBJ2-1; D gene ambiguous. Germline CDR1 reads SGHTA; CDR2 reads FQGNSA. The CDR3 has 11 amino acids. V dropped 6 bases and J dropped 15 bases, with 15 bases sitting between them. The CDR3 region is CASSLNWNLFF. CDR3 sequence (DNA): TGTGCCAGCAGTCTAAACTGGAACCTGTTCTTC.

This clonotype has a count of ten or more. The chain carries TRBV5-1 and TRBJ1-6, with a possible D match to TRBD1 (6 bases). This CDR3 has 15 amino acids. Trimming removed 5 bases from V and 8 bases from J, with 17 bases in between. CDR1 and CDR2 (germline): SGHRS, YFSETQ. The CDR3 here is CASRGTSRHDSPLHF. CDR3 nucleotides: TGCGCCAGCAGGGGGACATCGCGCCATGATTCACCCCTCCACTTT.

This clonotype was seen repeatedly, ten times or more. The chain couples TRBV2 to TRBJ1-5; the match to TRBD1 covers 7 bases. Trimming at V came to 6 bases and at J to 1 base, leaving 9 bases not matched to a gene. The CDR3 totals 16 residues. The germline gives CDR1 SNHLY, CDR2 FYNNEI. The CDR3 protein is CASSETGARSNQPQHF. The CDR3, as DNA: TGTGCCAGCAGCGAAACAGGGGCGAGGAGCAATCAGCCCCAGCATTTT.

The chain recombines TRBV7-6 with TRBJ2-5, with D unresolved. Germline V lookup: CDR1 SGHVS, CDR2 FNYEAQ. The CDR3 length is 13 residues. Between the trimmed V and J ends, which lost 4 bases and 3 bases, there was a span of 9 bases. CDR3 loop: CASSSNPEETQYF. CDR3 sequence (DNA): TGTGCCAGCAGCTCCAATCCTGAAGAGACCCAGTACTTC.